The clone carrying this T cell receptor (beta chain) was recorded many times. Its antigen is undetermined. Every subset had its genomic DNA shared out evenly among several immunoSEQ plates. Assay: immunoSEQ multiplex PCR; the TCRdb copy retains only in-frame clones and omits some. The table records about 700,000 clones, under 80% of them present only once. This record belongs to a study of shared clonotypes between healthy human individuals. Study summary: For every donor, three CD4 naive, three CD4 memory, two CD8 naive and one CD8 memory plates were used. Overall study findings and caveats: Only a few donors were included, so the genetic and exposure-history diversity represented was limited. Relative to memory subsets, naive subsets generally showed larger estimated richness.

The receptor was isolated from a woman in her twenties or thirties in good health. Material: memory CD4+ T cells sorted from blood. Subset noted: CD45RA-negative fraction.

CDR3 bases: TGTGCCAGCAGCGTAGAACTAGCGGGGGTTGAGCAGTTCTTC. Translated, it gives CASSVELAGVEQFF. J is TRBJ2-1 and V is TRBV9; 11 nucleotides agree with TRBD2. Trimming removed 0 bases from V and 9 bases from J; junction bases left unmatched: 2. The CDR3 spans 14 residues. Germline loops: CDR1 SGDLS, CDR2 YYNGEE.